This is a list of T cell receptor beta chains from one sample in a study of blood T cell repertoires in COVID-19. The protocol was immunoSEQ multiplex PCR, while the TCRdb copy is restricted to in-frame clones and leaves out a portion. In the table there are 250,000 to 350,000 clones, about 82% of which are singletons. Specimen: peripheral blood. These receptor sequences come from a woman aged 50 to 60 with active or convalescent COVID-19. The CDR3 runs from the conserved cysteine through the conserved F or W. D genes are given only for firm matches. Clone size appears in some rows only: once, few, many, or a class for an expanded clone.

>NA|TRBD2|TRBV5-1|TRBJ2-2
TGCGCCAGCCGTAAAGCGGGAGGGGAAACCGGGGAGCTGTTTTTT
CASRKAGGETGELFF
>NA|TRBD1|TRBV6-5|TRBJ1-1
TGTGCCAGCAGCCAGGGGGATCGAGGGAACACTGAAGCTTTCTTT
CASSQGDRGNTEAFF
>once|TRBD1|TRBV28|TRBJ1-2
TGTGCCAGCAGTCCCGCCGCGACAGGGCGAGGCTACACCTTC
CASSPAATGRGYTF
>NA|TRBD1|TRBV19|TRBJ1-5
TGTGCCAGTAGTATTACAGGGGGAGGGCAGCCCCAGCATTTT
CASSITGGGQPQHF
>NA|NA|TRBV28|TRBJ2-6
TGTGCCAGCAGTTTGCAGGGTACCAACGTCCTGACTTTC
CASSLQGTNVLTF
>NA|TRBD1|TRBV9|TRBJ2-2
TGTGCCAGCAGCTTAAGGGACAGGGCGAACACCGGGGAGCTGTTTTTT
CASSLRDRANTGELFF
>NA|NA|TRBV7-9|TRBJ1-1
TGTGCCAGCAGAAAACCGGAGGCCGGGACTGAAGCTTTCTTT
CASRKPEAGTEAFF
>once|TRBD2|TRBV28|TRBJ2-1
TGTGCCAGCAGCGGGGGGAGGGTTCGCAATGAGCAGTTCTTC
CASSGGRVRNEQFF
>once|NA|TRBV6-1|TRBJ1-1
TGTGCCAGCAGTGAAGGTTATAGGGGAAACACTGAAGCTTTCTTT
CASSEGYRGNTEAFF
>NA|TRBD1|TRBV7-8|TRBJ2-2
TGTGCCAGCAGCTTAGCGCGCAGGGGGCTTGGGGAGCTGTTTTTT
CASSLARRGLGELFF
>few|TRBD2|TRBV28|TRBJ2-6
TGTGCCAGCCGACTAGCGGGCTCTGGGGCCAACGTCCTGACTTTC
CASRLAGSGANVLTF
>NA|TRBD2|TRBV3-1/TRBV3-2|TRBJ2-1
TGTGCCAGCAGCCAAGATCGAAGCGGGAGAAGGGCCTACAATGAGCAGTTCTTC
CASSQDRSGRRAYNEQFF
>NA|NA|TRBV28|TRBJ2-3
TGTGCCAGCAGTTCGTACACAGATACGCAGTATTTT
CASSSYTDTQYF
>NA|NA|TRBV2|TRBJ1-5
TGTGCCAGCAGTGAAAATTACAGGGATCAGCCCCAGCATTTT
CASSENYRDQPQHF
>NA|TRBD1|TRBV18|TRBJ1-1
TGTGCCAGCTCTGGACAGGGGGCGGGAACTAACACTGAAGCTTTCTTT
CASSGQGAGTNTEAFF
>few|NA|TRBV5-1|TRBJ1-1
TGCGCCAGCAGCTTGAACAGGGTACCGGGGGGCGTTATGAACACTGAAGCTTTCTTT
CASSLNRVPGGVMNTEAFF
>NA|NA|TRBV28|TRBJ2-4
TGTGCCAGCAGGCTCCGTGCCGGCATTCAGTACTTC
CASRLRAGIQYF
>NA|NA|TRBV2|TRBJ2-7
TGTGCCAGCAGGACGGGACTCTCCTCCTACGAGCAGTACTTC
CASRTGLSSYEQYF
>NA|NA|TRBV27|TRBJ2-3
TGTGCCAGCAGTTCCTGGGCGGGACCCACAGATACGCAGTATTTT
CASSSWAGPTDTQYF
>NA|NA|TRBV9|TRBJ1-5
TGTGCCAGCAGCGTAGGAGGGCAGTACAATCAGCCCCAGCATTTT
CASSVGGQYNQPQHF
>NA|NA|TRBV30|TRBJ1-2
TGTGCCTGGAGTGAATCCTCTTTTATCTATGGCTACACCTTC
CAWSESSFIYGYTF
>NA|NA|TRBV5-5|TRBJ1-3
TGTGCCAGCAGCTTTGGGGCACGCCGAGGTGGAAACACCATATATTTT
CASSFGARRGGNTIYF
>NA|TRBD2|TRBV6-1|TRBJ2-1
TGTGCCAGCAGTGAAGCCGGATGGGGACTAGCGGGAGGGCCGGGTGAGTTCTTC
CASSEAGWGLAGGPGEFF
>NA|NA|TRBV27|TRBJ1-6
TGTGCCAGCAGTTTAATCGGTAATTCACCCCTCCACTTT
CASSLIGNSPLHF
>NA|NA|TRBV19|TRBJ1-1
TGTGCCAGTACCACAGGGACGAACACTGAAGCTTTCTTT
CASTTGTNTEAFF
>NA|NA|TRBV12-2|TRBJ2-7
TGTGCAAGTCGCTCCCGGGACAGGGTGACCTACGAGCAGTACTTC
CASRSRDRVTYEQYF
>NA|NA|TRBV15|TRBJ2-7
TGTGCCACCAGCAGAGATCTTCAGTACGAGCAGTACTTC
CATSRDLQYEQYF
>few|NA|TRBV10-3|TRBJ1-2
TGTGCCATCAGTGAGTCGGTAAACTTCATCTATGGCTACACCTTC
CAISESVNFIYGYTF
>NA|NA|TRBV5-4|TRBJ2-1
TGTGCCAGCAGCGCTACTAGAAATGAGCAGTTCTTC
CASSATRNEQFF
>NA|TRBD2|TRBV18|TRBJ2-3
TGTGCCAGCTCAGGGACTAGCGGGAGGGCCAGCACAGATACGCAGTATTTT
CASSGTSGRASTDTQYF
>NA|TRBD1|TRBV7-8|TRBJ1-2
TGTGCCAGCAGCTTAGTTCTTTGGGACAGAGCTGCTAACTATGGCTACACCTTC
CASSLVLWDRAANYGYTF
>NA|TRBD2|TRBV9|TRBJ2-1
TGTGCCAGCAGCCCGCCGCTAGCGGAGGGGAATGAGCAGTTCTTC
CASSPPLAEGNEQFF
>NA|NA|TRBV5-4|TRBJ1-4
TGTGCCAGCAGCCTTTACAACGATGAAAAACTGTTTTTT
CASSLYNDEKLFF
>NA|NA|TRBV5-1|TRBJ2-3
TGCGCCAGCAGCTTGGATTTCGCAGGGGCGACAGATACGCAGTATTTT
CASSLDFAGATDTQYF
>NA|NA|TRBV10-3|TRBJ2-3
TGTGCCACCGGCGGGGCAACAGATACGCAGTATTTT
CATGGATDTQYF
>NA|NA|TRBV27|TRBJ2-5
TGTGCCAGCAGTCCAAGACAGGGCGGGAAGACCCAGTACTTC
CASSPRQGGKTQYF
>NA|NA|TRBV28|TRBJ2-3
TGTGCCAGCAGGACTCCGGTCGGAAACACAGATACGCAGTATTTT
CASRTPVGNTDTQYF
>NA|NA|TRBV18|TRBJ1-2
TGTGCCAGCTCACCACCAACAGGAATCTATGGCTACACCTTC
CASSPPTGIYGYTF
>few|TRBD2|TRBV5-1|TRBJ2-7
TGCGCCAGCAGCCGTGGGGCTAGCGGGCGGTACGAGCAGTACTTC
CASSRGASGRYEQYF
>NA|TRBD1|TRBV30|TRBJ1-5
TGTGCCTGGAGTAGGGGTAGAGGACAGGGCGGCTACAATCAGCCCCAGCATTTT
CAWSRGRGQGGYNQPQHF
>NA|NA|TRBV5-1|TRBJ2-7
TGCGCCAGCAGCTTAGCGGGCCTCCCCTACGAGCAGTACTTC
CASSLAGLPYEQYF
>NA|NA|TRBV19|TRBJ1-6
TGTGCCAGTAGTCCGGGGACTGGTTATAATTCACCCCTCCACTTT
CASSPGTGYNSPLHF